This T cell receptor beta chain originates from a study of OX40 agonist ivuxolimab in advanced cancers. The study's findings and limits: CD4+ and CD8+ blood T cells expanded clonally by week 6 at 0.1 to 3.0 mg/kg. Compared with CD4+, CD8+ T cells on average had more expanded clones.

Peripheral blood came from all dose cohorts at three timepoints. The CDR3 extends over 17 amino acids. V was trimmed by 4 bases and J by 2 bases, leaving 20 bases between them. CDR1 and CDR2 (germline): SGHRS, YFSETQ. Assay used: immunoSEQ multiplex PCR; TCRdb lists only in-frame clones, some missing. The profile shows tens of thousands of clones, around 87% of them singletons. Comments on this clone: Antigen: not known.

The sample consisted of CD4+ or CD8+ T cells sorted from blood, taken in a trial of the OX40 agonist ivuxolimab. This clonotype was obtained from an adult with an advanced solid tumor such as melanoma, head and neck, liver or kidney cancer. The J gene is TRBJ2-3, the V gene TRBV5-1; the D is unclear. The CDR3 DNA reads as TGCGCCAGCAGCCCATCGGGCCCGGTGGCGAACACAGATACGCAGTATTTT. It specifies CASSPSGPVANTDTQYF.